The 25 T cell receptor beta chains given below trace back to one sample, sequenced in a study of identical twins' blood T cells. TCRdb recomputed calls from the 5' RACE reads with MiXCR, one row per CDR3 protein. The table lists around 380,000 distinct CDR3 sequences, roughly 30% of them singletons. The sequencing input was PBMCs. The receptors originated from a woman between 18 and 55 years old in good health.

Concerning this clonotype itself: It may be a read error: a sequence one base away is much more abundant. The chain employs TRBV29-1 and TRBJ1-2; D possibly corresponds to TRBD1 (6 bases). V lost 6 bases to trimming and J lost 8 bases, with 22 bases between them. Germline V gene lookup returns CDR1 SQVTM and CDR2 ANQGSEA. The CDR3 totals 14 residues. The CDR3 protein is CSVETTGFSEGYTF. For the CDR3, the DNA is TGCAGCGTAGAAACAACAGGGTTTTCTGAGGGCTACACCTTC. The whole variable domain, filled in from reference TRBV29-1 and TRBJ1-2, reads SAVISQKPSRDICQRGTSLTIQCQVDSQVTMMFWYRQQPGQSLTLIATANQGSEATYESGFVIDKFPISRPNLTFSTLTVSNMSPEDSSIYLCSVETTGFSEGYTFGSGTRLTVV.

The chain has TRBV20-1 and TRBJ1-1; TRBD1 might be the D (6 bases). There are 12 residues in the CDR3. From germline, CDR1 is DFQATT and CDR2 SNEGSKA (reference sequence). Trimming stripped 3 bases from V and 6 bases from J, with 11 bases between. In DNA, the CDR3 is TGCAGTGCTAGTACTGGACAGTCTGAAGCTTTCTTT. This sequence encodes CSASTGQSEAFF.

The chain carries TRBV5-1 and TRBJ2-7; D call uncertain. CDR3 size: 15 residues. Germline assignment: CDR1 SGHRS and CDR2 YFSETQ. Between the trimmed V and J ends, which lost 0 bases and 3 bases, there was a span of 13 bases. The CDR3 loop reads CASSLERQRDYEQYF. CDR3 nucleotides: TGCGCCAGCAGCTTGGAAAGGCAGCGAGACTACGAGCAGTACTTC.

V usage is TRBV11-2 and J usage is TRBJ2-2; D gene uncertain. Per germline, CDR1 SGHAT and CDR2 FQNNGV. The CDR3 consists of 13 residues. Trimming took off 4 bases at V and 10 bases at J, with 13 bases between the two ends. The CDR3 nucleotides are TGTGCCAGCAGCTCCCCCCCACCCCAGGAGCTGTTTTTT. Amino acid sequence: CASSSPPPQELFF.

This clonotype has more than one count but fewer than ten. The J gene is TRBJ2-1, the V gene TRBV11-3; D call uncertain. CDR1 is SGHNT and CDR2 is YENEEA in the germline V gene. V lost 3 bases to trimming and J lost 0 bases, with 9 bases between them. The CDR3 consists of 15 residues. CDR3 residues: CASSFSELSYNEQFF. Here the CDR3 DNA reads TGTGCCAGCAGCTTCAGTGAACTCTCCTACAATGAGCAGTTCTTC.

This clonotype was found a few times. The genes are TRBV4-2 and TRBJ2-5; D is unclear. CDR3 size: 14 residues. Germline V gene sequence: CDR1 LGHNA, CDR2 YNFKEQ. Trimming pared 1 base from V and 4 bases from J, leaving 10 bases between. Here the CDR3 DNA reads TGTGCCAGCAGCCAAGGTATGGGCGGAGAGACCCAGTACTTC. Translated, it gives CASSQGMGGETQYF.

In regard to this clonotype: At one end, the junction sequence differs from germline, possibly due to a read error. The chain carries TRBV5-1 and TRBJ1-5; D possibly corresponds to TRBD1 (5 bases). This CDR3 spans 14 amino acids. Looked up from germline, CDR1 is SGHRS and CDR2 is YFSETQ. The chain's CDR3 is CVSSFGQGNQPQHF. The CDR3 bases are TGCGTCAGCAGCTTCGGGCAGGGAAATCAGCCCCAGCATTTT. The full variable domain, its missing parts supplied by reference TRBV5-1 and TRBJ1-5, is KAGVTQTPRYLIKTRGQQVTLSCSPISGHRSVSWYQQTPGQGLQFLFEYFSETQRNKGNFPGRFSGRQFSNSRSEMNVSTLELGDSALYLCVSSFGQGNQPQHFGDGTRLSIL.

Only a few counts were recorded for this clonotype. This chain joins TRBV5-1 and TRBJ1-3; no reliable D call. The CDR3 extends over 13 amino acids. Germline V CDR1 and CDR2: SGHRS, YFSETQ. V gave up 5 bases and J gave up 8 bases, with 14 bases separating them. The CDR3 here is CASRGVVLDTIYF. The CDR3, as DNA: TGCGCCAGCAGAGGTGTTGTTTTGGACACCATATATTTT.

The rearrangement uses TRBV20-1 and TRBJ1-5, with D uncertain. In germline, CDR1 is DFQATT, CDR2 SNEGSKA (reference sequence). The CDR3 extends over 14 amino acids. V lost 3 bases and J lost 5, with 14 bases in between. The CDR3 DNA is TGCAGTGCTAGTTGGGAAGCGCGGGATCAGCCCCAGCATTTT. The encoded protein is CSASWEARDQPQHF.

Many counts were recorded for this clonotype. The rearrangement links TRBV6-2 or TRBV6-3 to TRBJ1-1; TRBD1 might be the D (5 bases). Trimming stripped 6 bases from V and 6 bases from J, with 17 bases between. This CDR3 is 14 amino acids long. CDR1 is MNHEY and CDR2 is SVGEGT in the germline V gene. The CDR3 bases are TGTGCCAGCAGCCCCTTCGCGGGGGGAGCTGAAGCTTTCTTT. It specifies CASSPFAGGAEAFF.

The J gene is TRBJ1-1, the V gene TRBV3-1; D perhaps matches TRBD1 (6 bases). The V gene's germline CDR1 is LGHDT and CDR2 YNNKEL (reference sequence). Trimming pared 5 bases from V and 5 bases from J, leaving 18 bases between. CDR3 length equals 15 residues. The CDR3 region is CASSSWAARGTEAFF. CDR3 in DNA: TGTGCCAGCAGCTCCTGGGCGGCAAGGGGGACTGAAGCTTTCTTT.

V usage is TRBV20-1 and J usage is TRBJ2-2, with unresolved D. The CDR3 covers 12 residues. The V and J ends lost 8 bases and 5 bases respectively, with 12 bases between them. CDR1 DFQATT and CDR2 SNEGSKA come from the germline V gene (reference sequence). The CDR3 sequence is CSSHPYTGELFF. In DNA, the CDR3 is TGCAGTAGCCACCCTTATACCGGGGAGCTGTTTTTT.

This clonotype was picked up a small number of times. This sequence joins TRBV30 and TRBJ1-4; D is undetermined. The ends were cut back, 3 bases at V and 3 bases at J, with 17 bases in the middle. From germline, CDR1 is GTSNPN and CDR2 SVGIG (reference sequence). The CDR3 runs to 16 residues. CDR3 amino acids: CAWSWEGMGSNEKLFF. The CDR3 nucleotides are TGTGCCTGGAGCTGGGAAGGGATGGGGTCTAATGAAAAACTGTTTTTT.

The V gene is TRBV20-1, the J gene TRBJ1-1; D is unclear. The ends were cut back, 0 bases at V and 5 bases at J, with 13 bases in the middle. Per germline, CDR1 DFQATT and CDR2 SNEGSKA (reference sequence). The CDR3 runs to 14 residues. CDR3 nucleotides: TGCAGTGCTAGAGATGGCCCCCCGGAGACTGAAGCTTTCTTT. It codes for CSARDGPPETEAFF.

This clonotype was counted a few times. The V call is TRBV9, the J call TRBJ1-2; 7 positions agree with TRBD1. The germline gives CDR1 SGDLS, CDR2 YYNGEE. CDR3 size: 16 residues. J lost 4 bases, V lost 4 bases, and 13 bases had no gene match. The CDR3 reads CASSSHRQGSGYGYTF. In nucleotides, the CDR3 is TGTGCCAGCAGCAGCCATCGACAGGGAAGCGGCTATGGCTACACCTTC. Variable domain in full (rest from reference TRBV9 and TRBJ1-2): DSGVTQTPKHLITATGQRVTLRCSPRSGDLSVYWYQQSLDQGLQFLIQYYNGEERAKGNILERFSAQQFPDLHSELNLSSLELGDSALYFCASSSHRQGSGYGYTFGSGTRLTVV.

The gene calls are TRBV20-1 and TRBJ2-7, with D unclear. The length of the CDR3 is 14 residues. CDR1 and CDR2 from the germline V gene are DFQATT and SNEGSKA (reference sequence). The V and J ends lost 4 bases and 0 bases respectively, with 13 bases between them. CDR3 DNA: TGCAGTGCTAATTCGGGCCCAATCTCCTACGAGCAGTACTTC. Translated, it gives CSANSGPISYEQYF.

This clonotype was observed a handful of times. This rearrangement joins TRBV20-1 to TRBJ1-5; the match to TRBD1 covers 9 bases. CDR1 and CDR2 (germline): DFQATT, SNEGSKA (reference sequence). CDR3 size: 14 residues. Trimming removed 6 bases from V and 5 bases from J; junction bases left unmatched: 8. This CDR3 is CSATGTGLDQPQHF. Written as DNA, the CDR3 is TGCAGTGCAACCGGGACAGGGTTGGATCAGCCCCAGCATTTT.

For this clonotype: Since no conserved phenylalanine or tryptophan closes the CDR3, a read error is the likely cause. The V gene is TRBV3-1, the J gene TRBJ2-4, with TRBD2 identical over 7 bases. The CDR3 contains 15 residues. The J segment lost 7 bases and the V segment lost 8 bases, leaving 14 bases of the junction unmatched. From germline, CDR1 is LGHDT and CDR2 YNNKEL (reference sequence). The CDR3 is CASGAAGEWRNIQYL. In DNA, the CDR3 is TGTGCCAGCGGAGCGGCGGGAGAGTGGCGGAACATTCAGTACCTC.

V is TRBV29-1 and J is TRBJ2-3; D is perhaps TRBD2 (6 bases). V was trimmed by 7 bases and J by 6 bases, leaving 14 bases between them. Germline-derived CDR1 and CDR2 are SQVTM and ANQGSEA. CDR3 length: 12 amino acids. This CDR3 reads CSERRGGDTQYF. CDR3 DNA sequence: TGCAGCGAGAGGAGGGGTGGGGATACGCAGTATTTT.

Remarks on this clonotype: At one end, the junction sequence differs from germline, possibly due to a read error. The V call is TRBV6-2 or TRBV6-3, the J call TRBJ1-5, with a possible D match to TRBD1 (5 bases). Germline V gives CDR1 MNHEY, CDR2 SVGEGT. CDR3 length: 14 amino acids. DNA for the CDR3: TGTGCCGGCAGACTGGGACTGGAAAATCAGCCCCAGCATTTT. Encoded protein: CAGRLGLENQPQHF.

The rearrangement joins TRBV30 to TRBJ1-3; no clear D. V was cut by 3 bases and J by 0 bases, with 3 bases left in between. This CDR3 spans 12 amino acids. Germline CDR1 is GTSNPN and CDR2 is SVGIG (reference sequence). CDR3 residues: CAWRYSGNTIYF. The CDR3, as DNA: TGTGCCTGGAGGTACTCTGGAAACACCATATATTTT. Together with reference TRBV30 and TRBJ1-3, the CDR3 gives the full variable domain: SQTIHQWPATLVQPVGSPLSLECTVEGTSNPNLYWYRQAAGRGLQLLFYSVGIGQISSEVPQNLSASRPQDRQFILSSKKLLLSDSGFYLCAWRYSGNTIYFGEGSWLTVV.

This clonotype appeared a single time. This chain connects TRBV5-1 to TRBJ2-1; D call uncertain. The CDR3 is made up of 15 amino acids. The V end was cut by 7 bases, the J end by 3 bases, with 17 bases between. The V gene's germline CDR1 is SGHRS and CDR2 YFSETQ. CDR3 DNA: TGCGCCAGCGCTTATGGCCCGTCGGGCTACAATGAGCAGTTCTTC. Its protein product is CASAYGPSGYNEQFF.

In its sample, this clonotype was seen a few times. The genes are TRBV29-1 and TRBJ2-1; 8 nucleotides line up with TRBD2. Germline-derived CDR1 and CDR2 are SQVTM and ANQGSEA. V shed 4 bases, J shed 5 bases, and the junction held 4 bases outside the gene matches. This CDR3 region has 13 residues. This CDR3 is CSVVPGGDNEQFF. Here the CDR3 DNA reads TGCAGCGTTGTCCCGGGGGGGGACAATGAGCAGTTCTTC.

For this clonotype: Just one base apart from a much larger clone, this may be a read error. This chain's CDR3 is CASSYDGGYCYTF. The CDR3 region has the DNA TGTGCCAGCAGTTACGATGGAGGCTATTGCTACACCTTC. J is TRBJ1-2 and V is TRBV6-2 or TRBV6-3, with D unclear. CDR1 is MNHEY and CDR2 is SVGEGT in the germline V gene. The CDR3 contains 13 residues.

This clonotype was detected only a few times. This chain joins TRBV11-3 and TRBJ1-1; D is uncertain. V lost 7 bases to trimming and J lost 5 bases, with 11 bases between them. This CDR3 comprises 12 residues. In germline, CDR1 is SGHNT, CDR2 YENEEA. The CDR3 bases are TGTGCCAGCACCCCGTCGGGGACTGAAGCTTTCTTT. Its translation is CASTPSGTEAFF. Filled out from reference TRBV11-3 and TRBJ1-1, the complete variable domain reads EAGVVQSPRYKIIEKKQPVAFWCNPISGHNTLYWYLQNLGQGPELLIRYENEEAVDDSQLPKDRFSAERLKGVDSTLKIQPAELGDSAVYLCASTPSGTEAFFGQGTRLTVV.